This T cell receptor beta chain comes out of a study of T cell clones after liver transplantation. About the research overall: Post-transplant blood was tracked for graft-donor-reactive T cell clones identified in a pre-transplant mixed lymphocyte reaction.

The germline CDR1 and CDR2 sequences are SGDLS and YYNGEE. The length of the CDR3 is 15 residues. V lost 0 bases to trimming and J lost 9 bases; unmatched junction nucleotides: 6. Profiling relied on immunoSEQ multiplex PCR, and the TCRdb table lists in-frame clones only, not all of them. The data show fewer than 15,000 clones, roughly 74% seen once. This clone was counted a few times. The V call is TRBV9, the J call TRBJ2-1, with 10 bases aligning to TRBD2. The source of this sequence is a human patient who received a liver transplant. The graft donor may have contributed some T cells. This material consisted of CD8+ T cells from blood, taken at the 22-month timepoint. In nucleotides, the CDR3 is TGTGCCAGCAGCGTAGAAGCGGGGGGGCCGTTTGAGCAGTTCTTC. As protein: CASSVEAGGPFEQFF.